The rows below give T cell receptor beta chains drawn from one sample of a study of T cells expressing NK-cell markers. TCRdb reanalyzed the 5' RACE reads and collapses them to one entry per CDR3 protein, without DNA. In all, the sample yields roughly 160,000 distinct CDR3 sequences. What was sequenced was blood T cells: a sorted CD56 or NKG2C T cell subset, CD4+ or CD8+ T cells, or bulk PBMC T cells (not recorded which). The receptors derive from a woman aged 18 to 69 in good health. CDR3s include the opening cysteine and the closing phenylalanine or tryptophan.

V gene,J gene,CDR3 protein
TRBV12-3/TRBV12-4,TRBJ1-2,CASSLARSTALYGYTF
TRBV5-1,TRBJ2-5,CASQPDGRETQYF
TRBV4-1,TRBJ2-2,CASSQPETGGFGELFF
TRBV10-3,TRBJ2-1,CAISDTRLGHEQFF
TRBV11-2,TRBJ2-6,CASSTRGGSGANVLTF
TRBV20-1,TRBJ2-3,CSAARTGKDTQYF
TRBV7-2,TRBJ2-3,CASSFGLSYTDTQYF
TRBV7-3,TRBJ2-1,CASSLGRTSGGSYNEQFF
TRBV14,TRBJ2-7,CASSKDSYEQYF
TRBV7-3,TRBJ2-1,CASSLPGLVGVNEQFF
TRBV7-9,TRBJ2-5,CASSSNGAETQYF
TRBV6-5,TRBJ1-5,CASSYSRAGRGGGNQPQHF
TRBV7-9,TRBJ2-1,CASSLQGGRNEQFF
TRBV7-2,TRBJ2-5,CASSSRAASGVHRTQYF
TRBV6-6,TRBJ1-3,CASRAGPGNTIYF
TRBV29-1,TRBJ2-3,CSVEIQGSTDTQYF
TRBV5-1,TRBJ2-2,CASSTLAGGNTGELFF
TRBV12-3/TRBV12-4,TRBJ2-5,CASSLRGHRQETQYF
TRBV5-1,TRBJ2-7,CASSQQGSTYYEQYF
TRBV27,TRBJ2-3,CASSPGYSPHSTDTQYF
TRBV7-3,TRBJ2-1,CASSLVSGRGSSYNEQFF
TRBV7-2,TRBJ1-4,CASSLHRRGSEKLFF
TRBV20-1,TRBJ2-3,CSASRTVSTDTQYF
TRBV29-1,TRBJ2-5,CSVWRQETQYF
TRBV12-3/TRBV12-4,TRBJ2-3,CASSIAGDQDTQYF
TRBV7-2,TRBJ1-1,CASNKQMNTEAFF
TRBV7-9,TRBJ1-6,CASSPGAQTNSPLHF
TRBV5-1,TRBJ2-5,CASSLAKAGERAETQYF
TRBV5-1,TRBJ2-3,CASDPSLGGGTDTQYF
TRBV25-1,TRBJ2-2,CASSERGGVVTGELFF
TRBV20-1,TRBJ1-6,CSAAPGSSYNSPLHF
TRBV24-1,TRBJ1-4,CATSGTQTNEKLFF
TRBV24-1,TRBJ2-5,CATSDCDRTDQETQYF
TRBV4-1,TRBJ2-1,CASSQAGGLGEQFF
TRBV18,TRBJ2-3,CASSPRKGTSGKTDTQYF
TRBV9,TRBJ2-1,CASSVDGLAGAYNEQFF
TRBV20-1,TRBJ1-1,CSAREGMRRTEAFF
TRBV7-9,TRBJ1-1,CASSRRGGTEAFF
TRBV7-2,TRBJ2-5,CASSSLGYPQETQYF
TRBV6-1,TRBJ1-6,CASSVTVMGSPLHF
TRBV7-8,TRBJ2-5,CASSWTSGLKTQYF
TRBV5-5,TRBJ2-2,CASSRKEVTGELFF
TRBV11-2,TRBJ2-7,CASRPDRAGYEQYF
TRBV4-2,TRBJ2-1,CASSQVTSGYNEQFF
TRBV9,TRBJ2-5,CASSIRTSDQETQYF